Below are 29 T cell receptor beta chains sequenced from a single sample in a study of lymphopenia after photon versus proton radiotherapy. Using immunoSEQ multiplex PCR, the repertoire was profiled, and TCRdb retains in-frame clones only, with some absent. The sample consists of roughly 61,000 clones, around 87% of them appearing once. The input for sequencing was peripheral blood, taken from a patient treated with proton-based radiotherapy. These receptors originate from a man of 80 years or more with esophageal cancer.

The chain combines TRBV6-5 with TRBJ2-4; TRBD2 aligns across 7 bases. V lost 6 bases to trimming and J lost 3 bases; unmatched junction nucleotides: 5. The CDR3 is made up of 14 amino acids. Germline CDR1 is MNHEY and CDR2 is SVGAGI. The DNA of the CDR3 is TGTGCCAGCAGCCCCGCTAGCGGCAAAAACATTCAGTACTTC. Protein sequence: CASSPASGKNIQYF.

Only one count was recorded for this clone. This chain joins TRBV5-4 and TRBJ2-7, with D uncertain. V lost 0 bases, J lost 7 bases, and 14 bases lay in between. The CDR3 is 14 amino acids. Germline-derived CDR1 and CDR2 are SGHNT and YYREEE (reference sequence). CDR3 DNA sequence: TGTGCCAGCAGCTTGGAACTTAACAACGAGGAGCAGTACTTC. Its translation: CASSLELNNEEQYF.

The gene calls are TRBV2 and TRBJ2-2; D unclear. CDR1 and CDR2 from the germline V gene are SNHLY and FYNNEI. The ends were cut back, 0 bases at V and 6 bases at J, with 8 bases in the middle. This CDR3 contains 14 residues. The CDR3 DNA sequence: TGTGCCAGCAGTGAAGCGCGAGGAGCCGGGGAGCTGTTTTTT. This codes for CASSEARGAGELFF.

This clone was detected only once. V is TRBV27 and J is TRBJ2-1; TRBD1 agrees at 7 bases. V lost 6 bases, J lost 3 bases, and 8 bases stayed unmatched. Germline loops: CDR1 MNHEY, CDR2 SMNVEV (reference sequence). The CDR3 length is 15 residues. CDR3 protein: CASSLTGLFYNEQFF. The CDR3 DNA reads as TGTGCCAGCAGCCTGACAGGGCTTTTCTACAATGAGCAGTTCTTC.

The CDR3 is CASSLRGGANTEAFF. The CDR3 DNA reads TGTGCCAGCAGCCTCCGCGGAGGAGCGAACACTGAAGCTTTCTTT. The chain joins TRBV9 to TRBJ1-1; D gene uncertain. The CDR3 runs to 15 residues. Trimming cost V 4 bases and J 1 base, with 14 bases left between them. The germline gives CDR1 SGDLS, CDR2 YYNGEE.

The chain is built from TRBV5-6 and TRBJ2-3; perhaps TRBD2 as D (5 bases). This CDR3 is built from 15 residues. V dropped 1 base and J dropped 6 bases, with 15 bases sitting between them. Germline V gives CDR1 SGHDT, CDR2 YYEEEE. The CDR3 protein is CASSLSRGLGDTQYF. In nucleotides, the CDR3 is TGTGCCAGCAGCTTGAGTCGGGGATTGGGGGATACGCAGTATTTT.

This clone was found a few times. V gene TRBV10-3 combines with J gene TRBJ2-1; D is unclear. The CDR3 covers 15 residues. CDR1 is ENHRY and CDR2 is SYGVKD in the germline V gene. With 3 bases removed from V and 4 bases from J, the gap between germline ends came to 13 bases. The CDR3 is CAISDKSGVYNEQFF. The CDR3 DNA sequence: TGTGCCATCAGTGACAAGAGTGGGGTATACAATGAGCAGTTCTTC.

This rearrangement joins TRBV29-1 to TRBJ1-2; a possible D gene is TRBD1 (5 bases). V was shortened by 7 bases and J by 5 bases, with 11 bases between the two germline ends. CDR1 is SQVTM and CDR2 is ANQGSEA in the germline V gene. CDR3 length: 11 amino acids. CDR3 nucleotide sequence: TGCAGCGGCTCCGGGACTTATGGCTACACCTTC. Translated: CSGSGTYGYTF.

This chain links TRBV5-6 with TRBJ1-2, with 8 bases matching TRBD1. V lost 4 bases, J lost 4 bases, and 9 bases stayed unmatched. Germline loops: CDR1 SGHDT, CDR2 YYEEEE. The CDR3 runs to 15 residues. CDR3 DNA sequence: TGTGCCAGCAGCCATGGCCCGGACAGGGTCTATGGCTACACCTTC. Amino acids: CASSHGPDRVYGYTF.

The gene calls are TRBV9 and TRBJ2-3, with TRBD2 matching over 8 bases. The CDR3 is 15 amino acids. Losses at the gene ends were 4 bases for V and 3 bases for J; bases not matched to a gene: 7. Per germline, CDR1 SGDLS and CDR2 YYNGEE. CDR3: CASSPPGLGTDTQYF. The DNA for the CDR3 is TGTGCCAGCAGCCCCCCGGGACTAGGAACAGATACGCAGTATTTT.

The rearrangement uses TRBV19 and TRBJ1-1; 7 nucleotides line up with TRBD1. The length of the CDR3 is 16 residues. J gave up 1 base and V 2 bases, and 7 bases lay outside the gene matches. Germline V CDR1 and CDR2: LNHDA, SQIVND (reference sequence). CDR3 bases: TGTGCCAGTAGTATATTGGGACAGCTGGAGAACACTGAAGCTTTCTTT. Translating it yields CASSILGQLENTEAFF.

The chain uses TRBV28 and TRBJ1-1, with no clear D. Germline V gene data show CDR1 as MDHEN and CDR2 as SYDVKM. V lost 3 bases, J lost 1 base, and 12 bases lay in between. This CDR3 has 15 amino acids. The CDR3 reads CASSFIGTSNTEAFF. The CDR3 DNA is TGTGCCAGCAGTTTTATCGGCACCTCGAACACTGAAGCTTTCTTT.

This rearrangement joins TRBV27 to TRBJ1-3; 8 bases fit TRBD1. This CDR3 contains 14 residues. Germline V CDR1 and CDR2: MNHEY, SMNVEV (reference sequence). J gave up 2 bases and V 6 bases, and 3 bases lay outside the gene matches. The CDR3 loop reads CASRKTGAGNTIYF. The CDR3 DNA reads as TGTGCCAGCAGGAAGACAGGGGCTGGAAACACCATATATTTT.

This chain links TRBV6-5 with TRBJ1-2; 9 positions agree with TRBD1. The CDR3 is made up of 15 amino acids. V trimming: 5 bases; J trimming: 4 bases; junction bases outside the gene matches: 8. The germline V gene encodes CDR1 MNHEY and CDR2 SVGAGI. The CDR3 loop is CASSGAGQGAYGYTF. CDR3 bases: TGTGCCAGCAGTGGCGCGGGACAGGGTGCCTATGGCTACACCTTC.

The gene calls are TRBV11-2 and TRBJ1-4; no firm D call. V lost 3 bases to trimming and J lost 8 bases, with 19 bases between them. This CDR3 has 16 residues. Germline CDR1 and CDR2: SGHAT and FQNNGV. This chain's CDR3 is CASSFAIGRASEKLFF. The CDR3 bases are TGTGCCAGCAGCTTCGCGATTGGCAGAGCCTCAGAAAAACTGTTTTTT.

This sequence joins TRBV4-1 and TRBJ2-5; 9 bases agree with TRBD2. The CDR3 is made up of 15 amino acids. Germline V gives CDR1 MGHRA, CDR2 YSYEKL. With V trimmed by 5 bases and J by 5 bases, 9 bases remained unmatched. CDR3 amino acids: CASSVAGGFGETQYF. DNA of the CDR3: TGCGCCAGCAGCGTGGCGGGGGGGTTCGGGGAGACCCAGTACTTC.

This chain joins TRBV28 and TRBJ2-3, with D unresolved. The length of the CDR3 is 14 residues. Trimming took off 4 bases at V and 2 bases at J, with 10 bases between the two ends. The germline gives CDR1 MDHEN, CDR2 SYDVKM. Here the CDR3 reads CASSSLGFTDTQYF. The CDR3 nucleotides are TGTGCCAGCAGTTCCCTCGGTTTCACAGATACGCAGTATTTT.

The rearrangement joins TRBV19 to TRBJ1-5; the D gene is possibly TRBD1 (5 bases). The V and J ends lost 4 bases and 2 bases respectively, with 15 bases between them. The CDR3 has 16 residues. In germline, CDR1 is LNHDA, CDR2 SQIVND (reference sequence). As DNA, the CDR3 is TGTGCCAGTAGTACCCGGACGACAGTCGGCAATCAGCCCCAGCATTTT. Residues: CASSTRTTVGNQPQHF.

The rearrangement links TRBV11-2 to TRBJ1-2; no definite D call. Trimming removed 5 bases from V and 3 bases from J, with 13 bases in between. Germline CDR1 and CDR2: SGHAT and FQNNGV. There are 14 residues in the CDR3. Here the CDR3 reads CASSPPSGYYGYTF. The DNA of the CDR3 is TGTGCCAGCAGCCCCCCCTCGGGGTACTATGGCTACACCTTC. Full variable domain (rest looked up from reference TRBV11-2 and TRBJ1-2): EAGVAQSPRYKIIEKRQSVAFWCNPISGHATLYWYQQILGQGPKLLIQFQNNGVVDDSQLPKDRFSAERLKGVDSTLKIQPAKLEDSAVYLCASSPPSGYYGYTFGSGTRLTVV.

J is TRBJ2-7 and V is TRBV19, with 12 bases lining up with TRBD2. V shed 6 bases, J shed 2 bases, and the junction held 2 bases outside the gene matches. This CDR3 spans 14 amino acids. Germline CDR1 and CDR2: LNHDA and SQIVND (reference sequence). CDR3 nucleotide sequence: TGTGCCAGTAGGACTAGCGGGAGTACCTACGAGCAGTACTTC. Translating it yields CASRTSGSTYEQYF.

The chain combines TRBV6-6 with TRBJ1-3; D gene unclear. The V gene lost 0 bases and the J gene lost 2 bases, with 5 bases spanning the gap. The germline V gene has CDR1 MNHNY and CDR2 SVGAGI (reference sequence). The CDR3 is 14 residues long. CDR3 amino acids: CASSYSSPGNTIYF. In DNA, the CDR3 is TGTGCCAGCAGTTACTCTTCACCTGGAAACACCATATATTTT.

The chain uses TRBV6-5 and TRBJ2-5, with 14 bases lining up with TRBD2. Germline V gene data show CDR1 as MNHEY and CDR2 as SVGAGI. The CDR3 has 16 amino acids. The ends lost 4 bases at V and 10 bases at J; junction bases unmatched: 11. CDR3 in amino acids: CASSSGLAGATRDQYF. Written as DNA, the CDR3 is TGTGCCAGCAGTTCGGGACTAGCGGGGGCCACAAGGGACCAGTACTTC.

This clone was observed a single time. The chain has TRBV29-1 and TRBJ1-1, with D maybe TRBD1 (5 bases). CDR1 SQVTM and CDR2 ANQGSEA come from the germline V gene. This CDR3 comprises 15 residues. V gave up 0 bases and J gave up 10 bases, with 21 bases separating them. In nucleotides, the CDR3 is TGCAGCGTTGAAGATGGGGGGAGAAGATTAGAAGGAGCTTTCTTT. It is translated as CSVEDGGRRLEGAFF.

The rearrangement links TRBV2 to TRBJ1-1, with TRBD1 matching over 8 bases. The CDR3 consists of 16 residues. CDR1 is SNHLY and CDR2 is FYNNEI in the germline V gene. The V segment lost 6 bases and the J segment 1 base; nucleotides outside the gene matches: 10. CDR3 sequence reads: CASSTTGGLPNTEAFF. CDR3 DNA: TGTGCCAGCAGCACTACAGGGGGATTACCGAACACTGAAGCTTTCTTT.

The gene calls are TRBV10-1 and TRBJ2-3, with TRBD1 identical over 8 bases. The V and J ends lost 4 bases and 8 bases, in that order; junction bases with no gene match: 8. CDR3 size: 14 residues. In germline, CDR1 is WNHNN, CDR2 SYGVQD (reference sequence). The CDR3 DNA reads TGCGCCAGCAGTGGGGGACAGGAGTTGGGTACGCAGTATTTT. Its translation: CASSGGQELGTQYF.

The V call is TRBV13, the J call TRBJ2-7; 10 bases line up with TRBD2. The CDR3 sequence is 17 residues long. With 3 bases clipped from V and 1 base from J, the junction kept 9 bases outside the gene matches. CDR1 and CDR2 (germline): PRHDT, FYEKMQ (reference sequence). The CDR3 nucleotides are TGTGCCAGCAGCTTTGGACTAGCGGTCGGAGCTTCCTACGAGCAGTACTTC. Its translation is CASSFGLAVGASYEQYF.

The V and J genes are TRBV29-1 and TRBJ2-6; no definite D call. Trimming cost V 4 bases and J 1 base, with 23 bases left between them. The CDR3 runs 19 residues. Germline assignment: CDR1 SQVTM and CDR2 ANQGSEA. The CDR3 DNA reads as TGCAGCGTTGCAGGAAGGTTGCCCTATTTAACTTCTGGGGCCAACGTCCTGACTTTC. Translating it yields CSVAGRLPYLTSGANVLTF.

This chain links TRBV7-9 with TRBJ2-7; D is uncertain. V gave up 1 base and J gave up 3 bases, with 10 bases separating them. There are 14 residues in the CDR3. Germline V lookup: CDR1 SEHNR, CDR2 FQNEAQ (reference sequence). CDR3 sequence: CASSLEGRYYEQYF. For the CDR3, the DNA is TGTGCCAGCAGCTTAGAGGGCAGATACTACGAGCAGTACTTC.

V and J are TRBV15 and TRBJ2-1; 14 bases map to TRBD2. V was clipped by 0 bases and J by 6 bases; unmatched bases: 7. Germline CDR1 is LNHNV and CDR2 is YYDKDF (reference sequence). The CDR3 is made up of 18 amino acids. Here the CDR3 DNA reads TGTGCCACCAGCAGAGATCGGCAGACTAGCGGGAGGGGCAATGAGCAGTTCTTC. It is translated as CATSRDRQTSGRGNEQFF.